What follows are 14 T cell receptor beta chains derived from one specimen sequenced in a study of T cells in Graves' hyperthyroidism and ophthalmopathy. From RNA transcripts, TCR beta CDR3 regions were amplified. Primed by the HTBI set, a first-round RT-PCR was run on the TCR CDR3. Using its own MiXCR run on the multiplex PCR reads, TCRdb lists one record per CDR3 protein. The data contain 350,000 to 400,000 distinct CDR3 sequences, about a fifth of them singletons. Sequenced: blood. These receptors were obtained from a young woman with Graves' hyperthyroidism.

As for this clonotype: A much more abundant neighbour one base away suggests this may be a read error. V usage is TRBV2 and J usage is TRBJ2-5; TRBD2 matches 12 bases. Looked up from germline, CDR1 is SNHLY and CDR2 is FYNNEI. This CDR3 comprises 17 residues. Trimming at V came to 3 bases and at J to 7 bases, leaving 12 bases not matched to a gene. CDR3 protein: CASSDGLAGGPQATQYF. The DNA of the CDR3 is TGTGCCAGCAGTGACGGGCTAGCGGGGGGGCCTCAGGCGACCCAGTACTTC.

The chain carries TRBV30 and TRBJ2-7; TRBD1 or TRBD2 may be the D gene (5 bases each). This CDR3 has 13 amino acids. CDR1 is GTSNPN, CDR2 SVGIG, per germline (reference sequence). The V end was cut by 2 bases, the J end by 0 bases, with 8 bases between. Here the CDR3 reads CAWSYGASYEQYF. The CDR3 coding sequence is TGTGCCTGGAGTTACGGGGCCTCCTACGAGCAGTACTTC.

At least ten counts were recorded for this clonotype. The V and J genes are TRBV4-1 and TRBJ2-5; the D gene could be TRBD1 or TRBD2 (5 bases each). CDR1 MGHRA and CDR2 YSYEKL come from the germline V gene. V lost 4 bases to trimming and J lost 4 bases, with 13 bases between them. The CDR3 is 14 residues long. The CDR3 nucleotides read TGCGCCAGCAGCCCTTCTCCGAGGGGAGAGACCCAGTACTTC. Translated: CASSPSPRGETQYF.

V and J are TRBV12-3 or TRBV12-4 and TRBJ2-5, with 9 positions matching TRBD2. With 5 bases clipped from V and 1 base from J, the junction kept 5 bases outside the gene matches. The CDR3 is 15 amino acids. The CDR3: CASSPSGKIQETQYF. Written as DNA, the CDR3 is TGTGCCAGCAGTCCTAGCGGGAAGATCCAAGAGACCCAGTACTTC.

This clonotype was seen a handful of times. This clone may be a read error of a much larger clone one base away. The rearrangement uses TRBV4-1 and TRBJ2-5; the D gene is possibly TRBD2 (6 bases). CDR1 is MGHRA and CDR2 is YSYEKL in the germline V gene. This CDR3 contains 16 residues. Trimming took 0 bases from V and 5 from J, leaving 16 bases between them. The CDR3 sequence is CASSQDRGGKSETQYF. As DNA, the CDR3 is TGCGCCAGCAGCCAAGATCGCGGAGGGAAGAGCGAGACCCAGTACTTC.

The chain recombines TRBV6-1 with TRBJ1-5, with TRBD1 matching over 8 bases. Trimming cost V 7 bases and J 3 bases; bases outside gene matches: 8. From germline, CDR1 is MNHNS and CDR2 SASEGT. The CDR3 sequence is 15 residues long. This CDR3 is CASNNRGQVNQPQHF. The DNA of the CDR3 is TGTGCCAGCAATAACCGGGGACAGGTCAATCAGCCCCAGCATTTT.

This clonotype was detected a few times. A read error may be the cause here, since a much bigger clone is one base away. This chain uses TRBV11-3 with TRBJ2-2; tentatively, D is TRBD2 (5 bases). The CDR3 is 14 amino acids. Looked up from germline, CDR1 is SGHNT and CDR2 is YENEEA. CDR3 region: CASSLAANTGELCF. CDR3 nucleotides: TGTGCCAGCAGCTTAGCAGCGAACACCGGGGAGCTGTGTTTT. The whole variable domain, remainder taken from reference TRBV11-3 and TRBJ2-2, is EAGVVQSPRYKIIEKKQPVAFWCNPISGHNTLYWYLQNLGQGPELLIRYENEEAVDDSQLPKDRFSAERLKGVDSTLKIQPAELGDSAVYLCASSLAANTGELCFGEGSRLTVL.

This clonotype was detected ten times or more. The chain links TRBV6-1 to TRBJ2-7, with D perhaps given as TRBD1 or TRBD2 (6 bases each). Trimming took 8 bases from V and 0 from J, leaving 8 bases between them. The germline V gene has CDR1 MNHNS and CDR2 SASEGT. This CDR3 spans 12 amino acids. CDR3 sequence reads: CASSGASYEQYF. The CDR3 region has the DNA TGTGCCAGCTCGGGGGCCTCCTACGAGCAGTACTTC.

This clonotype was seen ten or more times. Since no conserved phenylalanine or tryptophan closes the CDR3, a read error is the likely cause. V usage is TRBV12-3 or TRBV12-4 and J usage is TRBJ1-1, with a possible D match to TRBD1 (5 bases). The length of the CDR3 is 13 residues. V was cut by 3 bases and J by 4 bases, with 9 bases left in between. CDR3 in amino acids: CASSLEGFTEAFC. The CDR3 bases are TGTGCCAGCAGTTTGGAGGGGTTCACTGAAGCTTTCTGT.

Written as DNA, the CDR3 is TGTGCCAGCAGAGCGGCAGGGGGGTCCGCCGGGGAGCTGTTTTTT. Its protein is CASRAAGGSAGELFF. The rearrangement uses TRBV12-3 or TRBV12-4 and TRBJ2-2, with a tentative D call TRBD1 (7 bases). This CDR3 region has 15 residues. V gave up 6 bases and J gave up 6 bases, with 17 bases separating them.

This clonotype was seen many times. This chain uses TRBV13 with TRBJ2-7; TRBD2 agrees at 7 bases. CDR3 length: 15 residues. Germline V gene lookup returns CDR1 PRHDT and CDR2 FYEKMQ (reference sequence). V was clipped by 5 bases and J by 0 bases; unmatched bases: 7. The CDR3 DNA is TGTGCCAGCAGCAGCGGGACTCAGAGCTCCTACGAGCAGTACTTC. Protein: CASSSGTQSSYEQYF.

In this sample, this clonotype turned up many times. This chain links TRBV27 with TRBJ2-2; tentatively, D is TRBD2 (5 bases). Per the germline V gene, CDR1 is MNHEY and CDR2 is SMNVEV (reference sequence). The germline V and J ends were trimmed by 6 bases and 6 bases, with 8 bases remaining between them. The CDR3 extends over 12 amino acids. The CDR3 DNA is TGTGCCAGCAGACGGGGAGCCGGGGAGCTGTTTTTT. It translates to CASRRGAGELFF.

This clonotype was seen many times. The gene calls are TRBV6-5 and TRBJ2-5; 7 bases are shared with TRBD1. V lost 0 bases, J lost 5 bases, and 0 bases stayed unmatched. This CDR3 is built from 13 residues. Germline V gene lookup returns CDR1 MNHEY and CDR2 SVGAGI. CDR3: CASSYSGQETQYF. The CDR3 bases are TGTGCCAGCAGTTACTCGGGACAGGAGACCCAGTACTTC.

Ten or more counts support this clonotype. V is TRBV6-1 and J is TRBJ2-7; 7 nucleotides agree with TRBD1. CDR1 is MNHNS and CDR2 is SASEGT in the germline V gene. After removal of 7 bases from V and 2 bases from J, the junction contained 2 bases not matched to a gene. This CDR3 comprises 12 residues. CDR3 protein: CASKQGTYEQYF. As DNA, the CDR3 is TGTGCCAGCAAACAGGGGACCTACGAGCAGTACTTC.